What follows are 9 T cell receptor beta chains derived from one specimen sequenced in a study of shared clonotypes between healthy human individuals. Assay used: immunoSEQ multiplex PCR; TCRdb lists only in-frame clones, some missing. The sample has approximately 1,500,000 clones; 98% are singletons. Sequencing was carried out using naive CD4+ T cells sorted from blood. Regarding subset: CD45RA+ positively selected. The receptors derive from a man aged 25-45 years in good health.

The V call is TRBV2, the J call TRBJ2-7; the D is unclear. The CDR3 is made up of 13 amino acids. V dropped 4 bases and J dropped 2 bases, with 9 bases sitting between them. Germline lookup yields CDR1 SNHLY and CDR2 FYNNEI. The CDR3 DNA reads TGTGCCAGCAGTGTCGACACGACCTACGAGCAGTACTTC. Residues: CASSVDTTYEQYF.

In DNA form, the CDR3 reads TGTGCCAGCTCACCACTGTCAGACCTCTACGAGCAGTACTTC. Its translation is CASSPLSDLYEQYF. This chain joins TRBV18 and TRBJ2-7; D is ambiguous. The CDR3 sequence is 14 residues long. The germline V and J ends were trimmed by 1 base and 3 bases, with 10 bases remaining between them. Germline V gives CDR1 KGHSH, CDR2 LQKENI. Full variable domain (missing parts from reference TRBV18 and TRBJ2-7): NAGVMQNPRHLVRRRGQEARLRCSPMKGHSHVYWYRQLPEEGLKFMVYLQKENIIDESGMPKERFSAEFPKEGPSILRIQQVVRGDSAAYFCASSPLSDLYEQYFGPGTRLTVT.

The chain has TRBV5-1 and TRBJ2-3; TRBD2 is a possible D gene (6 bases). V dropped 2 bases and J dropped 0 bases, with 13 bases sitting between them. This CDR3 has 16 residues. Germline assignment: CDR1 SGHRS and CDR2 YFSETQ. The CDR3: CASSLEWGTSTDTQYF. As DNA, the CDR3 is TGCGCCAGCAGCTTAGAATGGGGGACTAGCACAGATACGCAGTATTTT.

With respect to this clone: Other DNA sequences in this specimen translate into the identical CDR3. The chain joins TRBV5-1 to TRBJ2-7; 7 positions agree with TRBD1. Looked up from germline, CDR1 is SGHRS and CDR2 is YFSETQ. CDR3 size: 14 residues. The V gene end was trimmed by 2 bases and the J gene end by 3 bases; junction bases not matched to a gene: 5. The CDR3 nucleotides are TGCGCCAGCAGCTTAGGGACAGCGAGCTACGAGCAGTACTTC. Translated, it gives CASSLGTASYEQYF.

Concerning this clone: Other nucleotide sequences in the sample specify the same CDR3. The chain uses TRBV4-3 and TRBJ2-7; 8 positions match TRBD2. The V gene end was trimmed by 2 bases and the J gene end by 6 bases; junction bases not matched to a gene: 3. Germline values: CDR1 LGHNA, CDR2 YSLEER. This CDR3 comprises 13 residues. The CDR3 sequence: CASSQLAGGEQYF. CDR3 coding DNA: TGCGCCAGCAGCCAACTAGCGGGCGGCGAGCAGTACTTC.

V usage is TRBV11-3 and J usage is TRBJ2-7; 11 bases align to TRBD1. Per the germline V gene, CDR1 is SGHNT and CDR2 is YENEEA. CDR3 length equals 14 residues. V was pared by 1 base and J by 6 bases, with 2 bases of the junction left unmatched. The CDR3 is CASSLVGTGGEQYF. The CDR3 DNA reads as TGTGCCAGCAGCTTAGTGGGGACAGGGGGCGAGCAGTACTTC.

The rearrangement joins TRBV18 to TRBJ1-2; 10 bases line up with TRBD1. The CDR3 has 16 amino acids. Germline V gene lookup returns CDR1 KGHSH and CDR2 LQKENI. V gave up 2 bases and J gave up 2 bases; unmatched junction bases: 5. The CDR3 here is CASSPSMGQGNYGYTF. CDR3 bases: TGTGCCAGCTCACCATCCATGGGACAGGGGAACTATGGCTACACCTTC.

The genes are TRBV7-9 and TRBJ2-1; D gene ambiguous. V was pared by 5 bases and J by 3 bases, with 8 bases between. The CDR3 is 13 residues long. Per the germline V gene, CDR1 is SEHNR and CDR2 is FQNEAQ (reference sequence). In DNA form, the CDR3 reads TGTGCCAGCAGCGAAGTTCTCTACAATGAGCAGTTCTTC. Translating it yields CASSEVLYNEQFF.

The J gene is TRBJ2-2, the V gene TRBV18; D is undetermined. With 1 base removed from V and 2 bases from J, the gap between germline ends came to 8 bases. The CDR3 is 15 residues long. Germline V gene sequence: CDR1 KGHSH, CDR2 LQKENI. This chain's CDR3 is CASSPQQVNTGELFF. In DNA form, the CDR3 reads TGTGCCAGCTCACCACAGCAGGTTAACACCGGGGAGCTGTTTTTT.